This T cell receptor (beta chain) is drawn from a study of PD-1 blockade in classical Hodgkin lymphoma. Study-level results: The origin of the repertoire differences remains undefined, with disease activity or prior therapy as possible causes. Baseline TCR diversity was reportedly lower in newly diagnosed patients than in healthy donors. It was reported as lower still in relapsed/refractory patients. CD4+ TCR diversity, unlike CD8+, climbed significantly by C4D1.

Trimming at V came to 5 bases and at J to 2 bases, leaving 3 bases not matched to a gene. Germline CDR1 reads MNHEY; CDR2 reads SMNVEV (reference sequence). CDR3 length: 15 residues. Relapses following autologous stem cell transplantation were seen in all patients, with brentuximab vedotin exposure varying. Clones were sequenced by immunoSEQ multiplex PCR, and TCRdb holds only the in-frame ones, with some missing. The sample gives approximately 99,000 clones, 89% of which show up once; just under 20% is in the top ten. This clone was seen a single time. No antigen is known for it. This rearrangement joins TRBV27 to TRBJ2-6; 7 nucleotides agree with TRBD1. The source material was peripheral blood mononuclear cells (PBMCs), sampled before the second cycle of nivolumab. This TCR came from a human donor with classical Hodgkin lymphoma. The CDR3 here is CASSRGRAGANVLTF. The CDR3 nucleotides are TGTGCCAGCAGTAGGGGGCGCGCTGGGGCCAACGTCCTGACTTTC.